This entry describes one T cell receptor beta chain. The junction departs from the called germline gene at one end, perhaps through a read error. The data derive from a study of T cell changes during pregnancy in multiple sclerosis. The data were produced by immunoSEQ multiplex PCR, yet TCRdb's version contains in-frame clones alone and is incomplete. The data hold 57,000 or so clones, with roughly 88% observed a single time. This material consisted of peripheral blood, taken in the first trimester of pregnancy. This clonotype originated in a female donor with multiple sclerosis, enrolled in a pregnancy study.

CDR3 DNA sequence: TGTGCCATCCCGGGGGGACTAGCGGGAGAACCAAACCAGGAGACCCAGTACTTC. Translation: CAIPGGLAGEPNQETQYF. The rearrangement links TRBV2 to TRBJ2-5; 14 bases match TRBD2. The CDR3 loop spans 18 amino acids. The germline gives CDR1 SNHLY, CDR2 FYNNEI.